Shown below are 26 T cell receptor beta chains from a single sample sequenced in a study of shared clonotypes between healthy human individuals. Method: immunoSEQ multiplex PCR; TCRdb's copy keeps in-frame clones and lacks some. The sample lists around 720,000 clones, about three quarters seen once, with 1.5% to 2% in the top ten. The sequenced sample was memory CD4+ T cells sorted from blood. Subset denoted: CD45RA-negative fraction. The origin of the receptors is a woman in her twenties or thirties in good health.

The gene calls are TRBV5-6 and TRBJ2-1; possible D gene TRBD1, 6 bases. This CDR3 has 14 residues. CDR1 SGHDT and CDR2 YYEEEE come from the germline V gene. Trimming shortened V by 2 bases and J by 5 bases, and 11 bases separated the two germline ends. The CDR3 DNA is TGTGCCAGCAGCTTCGGACAGCTGAACAATGAGCAGTTCTTC. Protein sequence: CASSFGQLNNEQFF.

This sequence joins TRBV4-1 and TRBJ1-5; no firm D call. Trimming cost V 4 bases and J 2 bases, with 9 bases left between them. Germline-derived CDR1 and CDR2 are MGHRA and YSYEKL. This CDR3 spans 14 amino acids. CDR3 amino acids: CASSPTFGNQPQHF. DNA for the CDR3: TGCGCCAGCAGCCCAACTTTCGGCAATCAGCCCCAGCATTTT.

The V gene is TRBV28, the J gene TRBJ2-7, with D tentatively TRBD2 (5 bases). Germline V gene data show CDR1 as MDHEN and CDR2 as SYDVKM. The CDR3 consists of 16 residues. The V and J ends lost 5 bases and 1 base respectively, with 18 bases between them. In nucleotides, the CDR3 is TGTGCCAGCAGTCCAAGCGGTCCTACTAAATCCTACGAGCAGTACTTC. This sequence encodes CASSPSGPTKSYEQYF.

Only a few counts were recorded for this clone. CDR3 in amino acids: CAWSFSPGNNQPQHF. CDR3 DNA: TGTGCCTGGAGTTTTTCGCCAGGGAACAATCAGCCCCAGCATTTT. The rearrangement uses TRBV30 and TRBJ1-5, with TRBD1 as a possible D gene (5 bases). Trimming shortened V by 2 bases and J by 3 bases, and 14 bases separated the two germline ends. Germline V gene sequence: CDR1 GTSNPN, CDR2 SVGIG (reference sequence). The CDR3 length is 15 residues.

The rearrangement uses TRBV9 and TRBJ2-7; 11 positions agree with TRBD2. CDR1 and CDR2 from the germline V gene are SGDLS and YYNGEE. Trimming at V came to 1 base and at J to 3 bases, leaving 3 bases not matched to a gene. The CDR3 is made up of 15 amino acids. Here the CDR3 DNA reads TGTGCCAGCAGCGTACTAGCGGGAGGAAACTACGAGCAGTACTTC. It codes for CASSVLAGGNYEQYF.

The chain combines TRBV28 with TRBJ2-2; D unclear. V gave up 6 bases and J gave up 4 bases, with 15 bases separating them. The CDR3 is 15 residues long. Germline V gives CDR1 MDHEN, CDR2 SYDVKM. CDR3 in amino acids: CASSFQFGGTGELFF. CDR3 nucleotides: TGTGCCAGCAGCTTTCAATTCGGCGGCACCGGGGAGCTGTTTTTT.

The V gene is TRBV6-5, the J gene TRBJ2-7; D is unclear. Germline CDR1 is MNHEY and CDR2 is SVGAGI. The CDR3 is 13 residues long. Trimming pared 0 bases from V and 7 bases from J, leaving 10 bases between. The CDR3 DNA reads TGTGCCAGCAGTTACTCGTATCGAGGAGAGCAGTACTTC. Translated: CASSYSYRGEQYF.

V and J are TRBV13 and TRBJ2-5, with D tentatively TRBD1 or TRBD2 (5 bases each). This CDR3 contains 14 residues. CDR1 and CDR2 (germline): PRHDT, FYEKMQ (reference sequence). The ends were cut back, 2 bases at V and 3 bases at J, with 10 bases in the middle. The CDR3 bases are TGTGCCAGCAGCTTACCAGGGACGGAAGAGACCCAGTACTTC. Its protein product is CASSLPGTEETQYF.

The genes are TRBV18 and TRBJ1-5; weak D call: TRBD1 (6 bases). From germline, CDR1 is KGHSH and CDR2 LQKENI. This CDR3 is 16 amino acids long. Trimming shortened V by 3 bases and J by 1 base, and 13 bases separated the two germline ends. In DNA form, the CDR3 reads TGTGCCAGCTCACCCATGGACAGTCTAAGCAATCAGCCCCAGCATTTT. It codes for CASSPMDSLSNQPQHF.

This rearrangement joins TRBV28 to TRBJ2-3, with 12 bases lining up with TRBD2. Trimming at V came to 3 bases and at J to 4 bases, leaving 5 bases not matched to a gene. The CDR3 has 16 residues. The germline V gene has CDR1 MDHEN and CDR2 SYDVKM. CDR3 sequence reads: CASSLAGLAGPDTQYF. CDR3 DNA sequence: TGTGCCAGCAGTTTGGCAGGACTAGCGGGACCAGATACGCAGTATTTT.

This clone showed up just a few times. The J gene is TRBJ1-2, the V gene TRBV5-4; D is uncertain. Trimming pared 5 bases from V and 0 bases from J, leaving 14 bases between. The CDR3 contains 15 residues. The germline CDR1 and CDR2 sequences are SGHNT and YYREEE (reference sequence). CDR3 nucleotides: TGTGCCAGCAGGCCTTACCATTCCGCTAACTATGGCTACACCTTC. It specifies CASRPYHSANYGYTF.

This chain uses TRBV2 with TRBJ1-2; weak D call: TRBD1 (6 bases). V dropped 2 bases and J dropped 2 bases, with 9 bases sitting between them. Germline loops: CDR1 SNHLY, CDR2 FYNNEI. CDR3 size: 14 residues. The chain's CDR3 is CASSERGRNYGYTF. The CDR3, as DNA: TGTGCCAGCAGTGAACGGGGGCGAAACTATGGCTACACCTTC.

The CDR3 reads CASSPRDRGLGNTEAFF. As DNA, the CDR3 is TGTGCCAGCAGCCCCCGGGACAGGGGGCTAGGAAACACTGAAGCTTTCTTT. V usage is TRBV11-2 and J usage is TRBJ1-1; 12 bases are a match to TRBD1. J gave up 2 bases and V 5 bases, and 9 bases lay outside the gene matches. Per the germline V gene, CDR1 is SGHAT and CDR2 is FQNNGV. The CDR3 contains 17 residues.

The rearrangement uses TRBV28 and TRBJ2-7; D is possibly TRBD1 (5 bases). CDR3 length: 12 residues. V dropped 7 bases and J dropped 1 base, with 8 bases sitting between them. The germline V gene encodes CDR1 MDHEN and CDR2 SYDVKM. The CDR3 nucleotides are TGTGCCAGCAAAAGACAGTCCTACGAGCAGTACTTC. This codes for CASKRQSYEQYF.

For this clone: The sample carries other DNA sequences with the same CDR3. The chain has TRBV30 and TRBJ2-3; a possible D gene is TRBD2 (5 bases). V lost 4 bases to trimming and J lost 6 bases, with 11 bases between them. This CDR3 spans 12 amino acids. Germline values: CDR1 GTSNPN, CDR2 SVGIG (reference sequence). In DNA form, the CDR3 reads TGTGCCTGGACCAGCGGCGGGGATACGCAGTATTTT. As protein: CAWTSGGDTQYF.

Only one count was recorded for this clone. This chain's CDR3 is CASSPGLAGISTDTQYF. For the CDR3, the DNA is TGTGCCAGCAGCCCGGGACTAGCGGGAATTAGCACAGATACGCAGTATTTT. The chain links TRBV9 to TRBJ2-3; 13 bases match TRBD2. The V gene's germline CDR1 is SGDLS and CDR2 YYNGEE. Germline trimming cut 4 bases from V and 0 bases from J; bases unmatched to any gene: 5. The CDR3 loop spans 17 amino acids.

This clone was counted only a few times. A far larger clone is just one base off, so this is likely a read error. This sample also contains other DNA sequences that code for the same CDR3. V and J are TRBV5-1 and TRBJ2-1; D possibly uses TRBD1 or TRBD2 (5 bases each). V lost 0 bases, J lost 2 bases, and 9 bases lay in between. In germline, CDR1 is SGHRS, CDR2 YFSETQ. The CDR3 runs to 15 residues. In nucleotides, the CDR3 is TGCGCCAGCAGCTTGGGGGGGAGTACCTACAATGAGCAGTTCTTC. Translation gives CASSLGGSTYNEQFF.

The gene calls are TRBV6-1 and TRBJ2-7; D remains ambiguous. Germline loops: CDR1 MNHNS, CDR2 SASEGT. V was pared by 6 bases and J by 6 bases, with 18 bases between. This CDR3 region has 14 residues. The DNA of the CDR3 is TGTGCCAGCAGAGTTGGGTTAGAAGTCCTCGAGCAGTACTTC. It specifies CASRVGLEVLEQYF.

The V gene is TRBV4-1, the J gene TRBJ2-3, with TRBD2 identical over 10 bases. CDR1 and CDR2 from the germline V gene are MGHRA and YSYEKL. V shed 4 bases, J shed 4 bases, and the junction held 8 bases outside the gene matches. The CDR3 is made up of 16 amino acids. The CDR3: CASSLTSSGRPDTQYF. CDR3 nucleotides: TGCGCCAGCAGCCTCACCTCTAGCGGGAGACCAGATACGCAGTATTTT.

The chain uses TRBV27 and TRBJ1-2; 10 bases align to TRBD1. The CDR3 has 13 residues. Germline V gives CDR1 MNHEY, CDR2 SMNVEV (reference sequence). Trimming cost V 6 bases and J 7 bases; bases outside gene matches: 5. CDR3 sequence (DNA): TGTGCCAGCAGCCCGACAGGGGGCAGTGGCTACACCTTC. Translation: CASSPTGGSGYTF.

The chain couples TRBV6-1 to TRBJ2-7; D possibly corresponds to TRBD2 (5 bases). The CDR3 is 14 residues long. V lost 2 bases and J 0 bases, leaving 8 bases between the germline ends. The germline gives CDR1 MNHNS, CDR2 SASEGT. This chain's CDR3 is CASSERGNSYEQYF. The CDR3 nucleotides are TGTGCCAGCAGTGAAAGAGGGAACTCCTACGAGCAGTACTTC.

The V and J genes are TRBV27 and TRBJ1-2, with TRBD1 matching 9 bases. Per the germline V gene, CDR1 is MNHEY and CDR2 is SMNVEV (reference sequence). Trimming removed 1 base from V and 4 bases from J; junction bases left unmatched: 10. The CDR3 runs 17 residues. CDR3 amino acids: CASSLLGRDRESYGYTF. Written as DNA, the CDR3 is TGTGCCAGCAGTTTATTAGGGAGGGACAGGGAGAGCTATGGCTACACCTTC.

The J gene is TRBJ2-1, the V gene TRBV6-1; D is tentatively TRBD1 or TRBD2 (6 bases each). V was cut by 0 bases and J by 8 bases, with 8 bases left in between. Germline CDR1 is MNHNS and CDR2 is SASEGT. This CDR3 spans 13 amino acids. The CDR3 is CASSEARGHEQFF. The CDR3 DNA follows: TGTGCCAGCAGTGAAGCTCGGGGGCATGAGCAGTTCTTC.

This chain joins TRBV2 and TRBJ2-7; weak D call: TRBD2 (6 bases). This CDR3 has 13 residues. Between the trimmed V and J ends, which lost 6 bases and 7 bases, there was a span of 16 bases. Per the germline V gene, CDR1 is SNHLY and CDR2 is FYNNEI. CDR3: CASRRDWEREQYF. The CDR3 bases are TGTGCCAGCAGGCGGGACTGGGAGAGGGAGCAGTACTTC.

The table lists this clone with many counts. The chain links TRBV9 to TRBJ1-2, with D possibly TRBD1 on 5 matching bases. This CDR3 has 16 residues. The germline V gene encodes CDR1 SGDLS and CDR2 YYNGEE. V shed 0 bases and J shed 5 bases, with 17 bases lying between them. CDR3 residues: CASSVGPGAGGYGYTF. The CDR3 DNA sequence: TGTGCCAGCAGCGTAGGCCCCGGGGCGGGGGGATATGGCTACACCTTC.

V usage is TRBV28 and J usage is TRBJ2-3; TRBD1 might be the D (6 bases). CDR1 is MDHEN, CDR2 SYDVKM, per germline. V lost 3 bases and J 5 bases, leaving 12 bases between the germline ends. CDR3 length: 14 residues. The CDR3 coding sequence is TGTGCCAGCAGTTTTCGAGGGGGTGGAGATACGCAGTATTTT. This sequence encodes CASSFRGGGDTQYF.